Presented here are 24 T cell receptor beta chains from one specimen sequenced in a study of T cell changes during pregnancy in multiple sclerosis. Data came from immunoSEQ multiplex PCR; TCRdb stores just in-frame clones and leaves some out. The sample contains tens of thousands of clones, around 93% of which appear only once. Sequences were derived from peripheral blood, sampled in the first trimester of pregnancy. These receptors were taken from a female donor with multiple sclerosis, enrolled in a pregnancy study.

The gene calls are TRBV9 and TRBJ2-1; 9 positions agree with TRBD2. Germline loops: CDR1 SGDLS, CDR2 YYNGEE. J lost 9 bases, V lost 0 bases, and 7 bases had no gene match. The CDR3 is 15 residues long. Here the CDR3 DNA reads TGTGCCAGCAGCGTAGCAGCGGGGGGTGGTGGTGAGCAGTTCTTC. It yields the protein CASSVAAGGGGEQFF.

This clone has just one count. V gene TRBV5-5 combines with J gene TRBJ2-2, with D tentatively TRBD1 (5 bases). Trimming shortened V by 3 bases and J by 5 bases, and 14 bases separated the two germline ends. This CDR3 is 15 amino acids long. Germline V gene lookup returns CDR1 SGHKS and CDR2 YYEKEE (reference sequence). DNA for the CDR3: TGTGCCAGCAGCTGGGGCAGCACAGGAACCGGGGAGCTGTTTTTT. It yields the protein CASSWGSTGTGELFF. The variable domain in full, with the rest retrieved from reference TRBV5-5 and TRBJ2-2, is DAGVTQSPTHLIKTRGQQVTLRCSPISGHKSVSWYQQVLGQGPQFIFQYYEKEERGRGNFPDRFSARQFPNYSSELNVNALLLGDSALYLCASSWGSTGTGELFFGEGSRLTVL.

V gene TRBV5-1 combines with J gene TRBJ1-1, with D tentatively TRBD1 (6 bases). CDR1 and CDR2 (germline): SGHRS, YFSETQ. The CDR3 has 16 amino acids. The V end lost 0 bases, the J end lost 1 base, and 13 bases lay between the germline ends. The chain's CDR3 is CASSLGQGWTNTEAFF. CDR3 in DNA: TGCGCCAGCAGCTTGGGGCAGGGGTGGACGAACACTGAAGCTTTCTTT.

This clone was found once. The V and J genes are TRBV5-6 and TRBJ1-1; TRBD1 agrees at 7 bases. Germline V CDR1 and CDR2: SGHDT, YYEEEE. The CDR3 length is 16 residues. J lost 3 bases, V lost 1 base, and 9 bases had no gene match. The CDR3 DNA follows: TGTGCCAGCAGCTTGACCCGGAAGGGGGCACACACTGAAGCTTTCTTT. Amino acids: CASSLTRKGAHTEAFF.

The CDR3 reads CASSQGFGGAPDTQYF. CDR3 sequence (DNA): TGCGCCAGCAGCCAGGGGTTCGGGGGGGCCCCAGATACGCAGTATTTT. V and J are TRBV4-3 and TRBJ2-3, with 8 bases that match TRBD2. V was clipped by 3 bases and J by 4 bases; unmatched bases: 9. This CDR3 is 16 amino acids long. CDR1 and CDR2 (germline): LGHNA, YSLEER.

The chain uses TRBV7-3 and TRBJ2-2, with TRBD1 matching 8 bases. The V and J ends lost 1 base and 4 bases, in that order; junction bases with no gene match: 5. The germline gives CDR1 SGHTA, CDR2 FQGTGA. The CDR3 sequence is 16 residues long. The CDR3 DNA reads TGTGCCAGCAGCTTAATTTCAGGGGGCTCCACCGGGGAGCTGTTTTTT. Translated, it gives CASSLISGGSTGELFF.

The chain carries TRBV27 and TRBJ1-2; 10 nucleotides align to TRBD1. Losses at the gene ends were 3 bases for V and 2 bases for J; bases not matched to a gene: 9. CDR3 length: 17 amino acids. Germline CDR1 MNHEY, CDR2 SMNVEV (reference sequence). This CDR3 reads CASSLDRDRGINYGYTF. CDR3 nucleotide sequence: TGTGCCAGCAGTTTGGATCGGGACAGGGGAATCAACTATGGCTACACCTTC.

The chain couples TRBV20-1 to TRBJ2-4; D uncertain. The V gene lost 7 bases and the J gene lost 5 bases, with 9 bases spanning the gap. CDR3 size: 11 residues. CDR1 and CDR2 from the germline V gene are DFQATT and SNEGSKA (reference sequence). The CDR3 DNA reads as TGCAGTGTCCTTATCGAAAACATTCAGTACTTC. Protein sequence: CSVLIENIQYF.

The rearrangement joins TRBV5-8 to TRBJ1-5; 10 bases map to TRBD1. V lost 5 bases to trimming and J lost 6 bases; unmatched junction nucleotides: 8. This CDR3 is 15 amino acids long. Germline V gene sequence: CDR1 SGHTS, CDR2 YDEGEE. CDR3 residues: CASRNVGQGSQPQHF. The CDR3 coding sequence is TGTGCCAGCAGAAATGTGGGACAGGGGAGTCAGCCCCAGCATTTT. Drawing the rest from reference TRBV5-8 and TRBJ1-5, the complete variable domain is EAGVTQSPTHLIKTRGQQATLRCSPISGHTSVYWYQQALGLGLQFLLWYDEGEERNRGNFPPRFSGRQFPNYSSELNVNALELEDSALYLCASRNVGQGSQPQHFGDGTRLSIL.

The CDR3 sequence is CASSVRQGWSSPLHF. The CDR3 DNA is TGTGCCAGCAGTGTTCGACAGGGTTGGAGTTCACCCCTCCACTTT. The chain employs TRBV25-1 and TRBJ1-6; 7 bases fit TRBD1. The junction had 9 bases not matched to a gene; V was cut back by 4 bases and J by 9 bases. The CDR3 runs to 15 residues. Germline CDR1 and CDR2: MGHDK and SYGVNS. The entire variable domain, with the rest obtained from reference TRBV25-1 and TRBJ1-6, is as follows: EADIYQTPRYLVIGTGKKITLECSQTMGHDKMYWYQQDPGMELHLIHYSYGVNSTEKGDLSSESTVSRIRTEHFPLTLESARPSHTSQYLCASSVRQGWSSPLHFGNGTRLTVT.

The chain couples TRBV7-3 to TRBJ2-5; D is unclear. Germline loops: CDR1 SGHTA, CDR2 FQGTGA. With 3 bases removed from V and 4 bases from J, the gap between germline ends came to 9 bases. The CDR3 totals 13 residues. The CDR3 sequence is CASSFAYGETQYF. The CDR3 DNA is TGTGCCAGCAGCTTTGCGTACGGAGAGACCCAGTACTTC.

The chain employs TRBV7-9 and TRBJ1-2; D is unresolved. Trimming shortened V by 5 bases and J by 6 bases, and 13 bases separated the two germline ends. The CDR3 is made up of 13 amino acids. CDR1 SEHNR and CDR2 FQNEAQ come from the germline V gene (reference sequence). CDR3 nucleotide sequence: TGTGCCAGCAGCCGAATAGTAGATGATGGCTACACCTTC. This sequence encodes CASSRIVDDGYTF.

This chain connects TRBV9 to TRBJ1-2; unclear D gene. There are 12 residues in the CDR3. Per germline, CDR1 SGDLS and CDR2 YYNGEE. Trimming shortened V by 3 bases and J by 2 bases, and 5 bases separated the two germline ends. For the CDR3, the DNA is TGTGCCAGCAGCGCCCTAAACTATGGCTACACCTTC. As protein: CASSALNYGYTF. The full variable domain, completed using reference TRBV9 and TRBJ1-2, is DSGVTQTPKHLITATGQRVTLRCSPRSGDLSVYWYQQSLDQGLQFLIQYYNGEERAKGNILERFSAQQFPDLHSELNLSSLELGDSALYFCASSALNYGYTFGSGTRLTVV.

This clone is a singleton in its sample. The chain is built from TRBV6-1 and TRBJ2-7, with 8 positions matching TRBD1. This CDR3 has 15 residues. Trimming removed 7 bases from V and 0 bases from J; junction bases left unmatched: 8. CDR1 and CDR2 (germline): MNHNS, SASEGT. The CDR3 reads CASNWRTGLSYEQYF. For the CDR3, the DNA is TGTGCCAGCAATTGGAGGACAGGGCTCTCCTACGAGCAGTACTTC.

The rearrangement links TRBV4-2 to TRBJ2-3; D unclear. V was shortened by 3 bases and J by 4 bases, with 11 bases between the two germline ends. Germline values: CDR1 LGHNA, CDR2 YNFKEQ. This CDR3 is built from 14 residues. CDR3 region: CASSQAGESDTQYF. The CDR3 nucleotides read TGTGCCAGCAGCCAGGCCGGAGAGTCAGATACGCAGTATTTT.

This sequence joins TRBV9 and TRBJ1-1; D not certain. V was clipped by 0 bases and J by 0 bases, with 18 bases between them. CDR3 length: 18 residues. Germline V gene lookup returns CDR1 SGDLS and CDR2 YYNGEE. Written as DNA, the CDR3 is TGTGCCAGCAGCGTAGCTACGAACGTTCCAGGATTGAACACTGAAGCTTTCTTT. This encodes CASSVATNVPGLNTEAFF. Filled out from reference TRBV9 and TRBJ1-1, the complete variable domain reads DSGVTQTPKHLITATGQRVTLRCSPRSGDLSVYWYQQSLDQGLQFLIQYYNGEERAKGNILERFSAQQFPDLHSELNLSSLELGDSALYFCASSVATNVPGLNTEAFFGQGTRLTVV.

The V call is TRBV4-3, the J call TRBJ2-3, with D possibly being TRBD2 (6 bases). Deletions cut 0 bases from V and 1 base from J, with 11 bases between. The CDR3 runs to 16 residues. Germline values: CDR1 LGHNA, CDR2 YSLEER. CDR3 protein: CASSQDQASGTDTQYF. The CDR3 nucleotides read TGCGCCAGCAGCCAAGATCAGGCTAGCGGCACAGATACGCAGTATTTT.

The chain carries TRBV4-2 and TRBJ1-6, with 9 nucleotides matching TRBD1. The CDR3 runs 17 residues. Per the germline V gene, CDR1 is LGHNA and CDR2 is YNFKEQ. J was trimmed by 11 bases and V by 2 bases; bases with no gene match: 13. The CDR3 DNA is TGTGCCAGCAGCCAATCGAGCGGAGTAGGACAGGGGACACCCCTCCACTTT. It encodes CASSQSSGVGQGTPLHF.

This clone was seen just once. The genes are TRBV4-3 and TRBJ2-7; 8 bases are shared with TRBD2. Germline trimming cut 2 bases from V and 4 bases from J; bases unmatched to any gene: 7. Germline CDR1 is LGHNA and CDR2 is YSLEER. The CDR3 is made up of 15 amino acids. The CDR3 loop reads CASSQTHSGGYEQYF. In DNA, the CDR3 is TGCGCCAGCAGCCAAACGCACAGCGGGGGATACGAGCAGTACTTC.

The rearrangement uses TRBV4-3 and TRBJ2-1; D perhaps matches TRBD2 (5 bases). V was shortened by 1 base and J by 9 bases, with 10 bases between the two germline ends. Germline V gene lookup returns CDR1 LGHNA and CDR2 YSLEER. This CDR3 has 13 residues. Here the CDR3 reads CASSQGPEGEQFF. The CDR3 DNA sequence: TGCGCCAGCAGCCAAGGGCCCGAGGGTGAGCAGTTCTTC.

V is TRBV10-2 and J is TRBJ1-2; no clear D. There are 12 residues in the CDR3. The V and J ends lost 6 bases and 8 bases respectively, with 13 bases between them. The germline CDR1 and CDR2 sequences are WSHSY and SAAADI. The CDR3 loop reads CASSPPGRGYTF. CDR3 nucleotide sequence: TGCGCCAGCAGCCCTCCAGGCCGAGGCTACACCTTC.

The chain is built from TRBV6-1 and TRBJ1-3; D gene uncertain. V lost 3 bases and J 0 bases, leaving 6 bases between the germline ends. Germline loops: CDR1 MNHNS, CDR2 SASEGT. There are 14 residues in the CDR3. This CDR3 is CASSDRASGNTIYF. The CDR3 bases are TGTGCCAGCAGTGACCGCGCCTCTGGAAACACCATATATTTT.

This CDR3 is CAFDQGVQMGTEAFF. The DNA of the CDR3 is TGTGCCTTTGATCAGGGGGTCCAGATGGGCACTGAAGCTTTCTTT. The chain uses TRBV30 and TRBJ1-1; 7 bases align to TRBD1. The CDR3 has 15 amino acids. V lost 7 bases to trimming and J lost 4 bases; unmatched junction nucleotides: 15. The germline V gene has CDR1 GTSNPN and CDR2 SVGIG (reference sequence).

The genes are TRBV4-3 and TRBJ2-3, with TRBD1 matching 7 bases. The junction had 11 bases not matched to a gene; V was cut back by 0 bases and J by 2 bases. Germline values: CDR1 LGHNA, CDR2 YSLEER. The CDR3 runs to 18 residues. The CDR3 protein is CASSQEVRLQGPTDTQYF. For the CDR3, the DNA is TGCGCCAGCAGCCAAGAAGTCAGGTTACAGGGGCCCACAGATACGCAGTATTTT.